The entry below gives a single T cell receptor (beta chain) sequence along with its context. Many counts were recorded for this clonotype. Its antigen specificity is not known. No base quality information exists; no much larger clone differs at one position. The donors were 40 or so Caucasian individuals from Russia, aged roughly 6 to 100 years, who were systemically healthy. About 10 milliliters of peripheral blood were drawn from each donor into EDTA-treated Vacutainer tubes. Ficoll-Paque density-gradient centrifugation was used to isolate PBMCs, with at least 6.5 million obtained per sample. Total RNA, at least 6 micrograms per sample, was extracted from PBMCs with Trizol reagent. For every donor, flow cytometry on a PBMC aliquot measured the percentage of naive CD45RAhigh/CD27high T cells. The record originates from a study of blood T cells in healthy people across ages (dated by TCRdb to the mid-2010s). Context from the whole study: In model experiments, template switching captured roughly one uniquely barcoded TCR beta cDNA molecule for every two T cells. Donors were grouped into four age groups: young (average roughly 15 years), middle-aged (about 40), aged (roughly 62) and long-lived (over 80). Two additional independent replicas of 1 million unique cDNA reads from the same blood draw were analyzed for two donors (one aged 18 to 30 and one aged 80 or older). Using deep sequencing normalized with unique cDNA molecular identifiers, the study measured how TCR beta repertoire diversity changes with age. To avoid experimental bias, donors of different ages were distributed randomly across sequencing lanes. On the study overall, not on this receptor specifically: Observed TCR beta diversity per million T cells fell roughly linearly with age, and a significant reduction was already apparent by age around 40. Estimates of total diversity from one million sequenced T cells were regarded as lower bounds and underestimates. Observed TCR beta diversity correlated strongly with the percentage of naive T cells measured by flow cytometry. Compared with the aged group, the long-lived group had more naive CD4+ T cells, fewer expanded clones and increased TCR diversity, a pattern suggesting age selection. Because profiling used bulk unsorted PBMCs, naive and antigen-experienced compartments could not be compared conclusively. Because the CMV infection status of the donors was unknown, age-related changes in expanded clonotypes may potentially have been confounded.

CDR3 length: 13 amino acids, cysteine to phenylalanine. Here the CDR3 DNA is all that survives: 39 bases in frame from base 1. V gives up 0 bases and J gives up 3 bases, and the segment between their germline ends measures 5 bases. Looking up the germline V gene yields CDR1 ENHRY and CDR2 SYGVKD. The library was built by means of 5' RACE. TCRdb shows the sequencer as Illumina HiSeq 2500. A second about 7 to 11 cycle PCR used a sample-barcoded 5' primer and a J-beta primer mix. A unique molecular identifier was introduced onto each TCR beta cDNA molecule by a template-switch 5' adaptor carrying 12 random nucleotides. Each sample yielded at least 3 million CDR3-containing paired-end reads. The Mint cDNA synthesis kit, primed by a TRBC-specific oligonucleotide, was used to synthesize first-strand cDNA from all RNA. Following uracil-DNA glycosylase treatment, a first 18-cycle PCR with universal primers M1SS and BC2_uni_R was performed on all cDNA. The study's processing was this. For normalization, 1 million high-quality reads, each with a distinct molecular identifier, were randomly selected from each sample. Reads sharing molecular identifiers were discarded rather than binned into consensus sequences. MiTCR, set to a Q25 quality threshold and the strictest error-elimination algorithm, was used for CDR3 identification, clonotype clustering and error correction. A nonparametric unseen species model using Euler transformation provided a lower-bound estimate of total TCR beta diversity. Through fastp at Q25 and MiXCR, TCRdb rebuilt clones from the public reads, retaining in-frame beta chains. Rows with one shared CDR3 protein collapse into an entry with the most common genes and DNA. It is TCRdb's table, rather than the study itself, that gives the V and J calls and clone size. In this sample the table shows just under 900,000 distinct CDR3 sequences, around 26% of which occur a single time. The top ten clones comprise 17% of the sample.

This TCR was recovered from an elderly woman in good health. The chain employs TRBV10-3 and TRBJ1-2; the D gene is perhaps TRBD1, from 5 matching bases. The specimen sequenced was blood. This receptor has the CDR3 CAISESGDYGYTF. At the DNA level, the sequence is TGTGCCATCAGTGAGTCAGGGGACTATGGCTACACCTTC.